This T cell receptor beta chain was captured in a study of blood T cell repertoires in COVID-19. Background on the study: Acute-phase and convalescent COVID-19 samples originated in the United States, Italy and Spain.

V dropped 4 bases and J dropped 1 base, with 16 bases sitting between them. There are 16 residues in the CDR3. The germline gives CDR1 SGHTA, CDR2 FQGNSA. Study members were between roughly 18 and 90 years old and lived in some 22 US regions. Participant-reported clinical history was the basis for cohort assignment. Data came from immunoSEQ multiplex PCR; TCRdb stores just in-frame clones and leaves some out. The repertoire holds under 300,000 clones, with roughly nine tenths as singletons. This TCR was sampled from a human donor in a cohort exposed to, infected with or recovered from COVID-19 (not recorded which). The donor label of this sample is uncertain. Input material: PBMCs or T cells enriched from blood (not recorded which). The rearrangement links TRBV7-2 to TRBJ1-1; D gene uncertain. This chain's CDR3 is CASSSPIDMENTEAFF. DNA for the CDR3: TGTGCCAGCAGCTCCCCCATCGACATGGAGAACACTGAAGCTTTCTTT.